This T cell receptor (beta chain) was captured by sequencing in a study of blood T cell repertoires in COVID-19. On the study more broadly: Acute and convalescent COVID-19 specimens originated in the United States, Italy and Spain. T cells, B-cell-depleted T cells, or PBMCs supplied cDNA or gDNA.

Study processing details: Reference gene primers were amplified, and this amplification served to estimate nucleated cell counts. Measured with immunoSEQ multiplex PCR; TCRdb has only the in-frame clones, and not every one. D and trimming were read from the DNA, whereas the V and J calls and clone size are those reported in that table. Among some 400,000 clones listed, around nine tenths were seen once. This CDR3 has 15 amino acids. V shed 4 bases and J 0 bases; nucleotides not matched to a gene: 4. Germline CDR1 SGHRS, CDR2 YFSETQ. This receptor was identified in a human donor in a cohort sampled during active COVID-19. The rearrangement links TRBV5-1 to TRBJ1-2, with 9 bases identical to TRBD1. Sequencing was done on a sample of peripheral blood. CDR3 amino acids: CASSQGQGANYGYTF. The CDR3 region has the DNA TGCGCCAGCAGCCAGGGACAGGGAGCTAACTATGGCTACACCTTC. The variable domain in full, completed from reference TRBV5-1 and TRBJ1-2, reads KAGVTQTPRYLIKTRGQQVTLSCSPISGHRSVSWYQQTPGQGLQFLFEYFSETQRNKGNFPGRFSGRQFSNSRSEMNVSTLELGDSALYLCASSQGQGANYGYTFGSGTRLTVV.